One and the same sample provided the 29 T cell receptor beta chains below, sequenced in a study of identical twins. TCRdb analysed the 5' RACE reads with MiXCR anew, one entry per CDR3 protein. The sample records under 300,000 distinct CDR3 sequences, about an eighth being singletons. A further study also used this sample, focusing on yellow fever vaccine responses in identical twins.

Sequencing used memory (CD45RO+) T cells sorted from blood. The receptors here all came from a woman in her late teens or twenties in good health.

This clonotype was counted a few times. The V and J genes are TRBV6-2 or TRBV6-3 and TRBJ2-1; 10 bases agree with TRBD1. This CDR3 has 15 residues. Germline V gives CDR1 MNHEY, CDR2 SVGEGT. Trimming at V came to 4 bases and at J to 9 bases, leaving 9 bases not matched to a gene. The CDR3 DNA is TGTGCCAGCAGTTCCGCCGGGACAGGGGTACCTGAGCAGTTCTTC. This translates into CASSSAGTGVPEQFF.

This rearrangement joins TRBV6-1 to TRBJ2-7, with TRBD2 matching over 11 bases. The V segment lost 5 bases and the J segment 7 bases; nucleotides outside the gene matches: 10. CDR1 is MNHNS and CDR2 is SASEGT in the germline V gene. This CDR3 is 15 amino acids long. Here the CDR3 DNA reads TGTGCCAGCAGTCGCGGGACTAGCGGAGCAAGGGAGCAGTACTTC. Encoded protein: CASSRGTSGAREQYF.

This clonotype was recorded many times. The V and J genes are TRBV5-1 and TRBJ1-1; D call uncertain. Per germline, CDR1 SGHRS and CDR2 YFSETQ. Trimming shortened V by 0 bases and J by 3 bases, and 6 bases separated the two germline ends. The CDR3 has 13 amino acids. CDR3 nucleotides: TGCGCCAGCAGCTTGGCCCCGGACACTGAAGCTTTCTTT. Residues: CASSLAPDTEAFF.

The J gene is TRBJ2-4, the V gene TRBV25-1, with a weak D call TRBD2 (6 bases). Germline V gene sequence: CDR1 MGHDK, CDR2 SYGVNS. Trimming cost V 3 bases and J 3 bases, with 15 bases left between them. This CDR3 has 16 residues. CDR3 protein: CASSDRREASKNIQYF. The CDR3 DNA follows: TGTGCCAGCAGTGATAGGAGGGAGGCTAGCAAAAACATTCAGTACTTC. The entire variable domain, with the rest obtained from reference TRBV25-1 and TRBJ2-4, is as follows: EADIYQTPRYLVIGTGKKITLECSQTMGHDKMYWYQQDPGMELHLIHYSYGVNSTEKGDLSSESTVSRIRTEHFPLTLESARPSHTSQYLCASSDRREASKNIQYFGAGTRLSVL.

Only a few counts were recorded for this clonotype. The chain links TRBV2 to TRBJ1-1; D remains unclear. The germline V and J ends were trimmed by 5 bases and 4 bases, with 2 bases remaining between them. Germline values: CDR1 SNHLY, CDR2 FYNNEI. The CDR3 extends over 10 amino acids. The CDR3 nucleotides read TGTGCCAGCAGTCTCACTGAAGCTTTCTTT. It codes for CASSLTEAFF.

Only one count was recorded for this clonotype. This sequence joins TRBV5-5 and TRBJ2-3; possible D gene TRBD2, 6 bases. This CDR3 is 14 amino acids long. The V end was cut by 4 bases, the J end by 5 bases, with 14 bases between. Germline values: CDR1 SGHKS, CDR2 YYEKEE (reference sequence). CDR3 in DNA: TGTGCCAGCAGCGGGTGGGGACTGGGAGATACGCAGTATTTT. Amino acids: CASSGWGLGDTQYF.

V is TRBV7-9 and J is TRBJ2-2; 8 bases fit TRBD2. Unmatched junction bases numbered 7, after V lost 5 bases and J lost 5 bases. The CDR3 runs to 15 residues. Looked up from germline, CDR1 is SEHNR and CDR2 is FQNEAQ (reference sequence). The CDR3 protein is CASSPREGRTGELFF. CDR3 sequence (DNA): TGTGCCAGCAGCCCCCGGGAGGGCCGTACCGGGGAGCTGTTTTTT.

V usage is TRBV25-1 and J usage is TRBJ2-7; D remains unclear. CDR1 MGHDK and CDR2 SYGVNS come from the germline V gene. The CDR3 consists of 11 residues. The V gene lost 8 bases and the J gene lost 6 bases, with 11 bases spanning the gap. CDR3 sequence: CASALAAEQYF. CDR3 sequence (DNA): TGTGCCAGCGCGTTGGCGGCCGAGCAGTACTTC.

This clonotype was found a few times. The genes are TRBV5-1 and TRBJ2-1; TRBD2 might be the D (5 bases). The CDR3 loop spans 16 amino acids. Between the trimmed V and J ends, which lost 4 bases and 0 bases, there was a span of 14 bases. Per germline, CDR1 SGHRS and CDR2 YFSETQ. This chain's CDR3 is CASSRSGTSSYNEQFF. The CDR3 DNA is TGCGCCAGCAGCCGAAGCGGCACTAGCTCCTACAATGAGCAGTTCTTC.

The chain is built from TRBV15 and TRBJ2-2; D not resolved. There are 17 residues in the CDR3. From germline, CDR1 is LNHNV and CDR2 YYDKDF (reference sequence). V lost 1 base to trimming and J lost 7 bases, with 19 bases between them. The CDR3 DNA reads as TGTGCCACCAGCAGAGTGGCGGCGAAATCAACGATCGGGGAGCTGTTTTTT. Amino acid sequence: CATSRVAAKSTIGELFF. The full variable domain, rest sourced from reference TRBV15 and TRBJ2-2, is DAMVIQNPRYQVTQFGKPVTLSCSQTLNHNVMYWYQQKSSQAPKLLFHYYDKDFNNEADTPDNFQSRRPNTSFCFLDIRSPGLGDTAMYLCATSRVAAKSTIGELFFGEGSRLTVL.

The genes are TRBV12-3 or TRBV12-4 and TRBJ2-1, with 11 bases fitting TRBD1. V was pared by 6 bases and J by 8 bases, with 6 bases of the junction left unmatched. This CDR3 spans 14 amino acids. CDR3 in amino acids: CASSRTGGSDEQFF. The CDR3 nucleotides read TGTGCCAGCAGCCGGACAGGGGGCTCAGATGAGCAGTTCTTC.

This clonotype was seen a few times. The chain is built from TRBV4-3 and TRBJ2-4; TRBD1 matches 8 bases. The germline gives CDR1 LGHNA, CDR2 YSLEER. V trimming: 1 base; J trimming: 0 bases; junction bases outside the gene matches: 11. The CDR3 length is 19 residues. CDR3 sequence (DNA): TGCGCCAGCAGCCAAGGGGCGCAGGACAGGGTTCTAGCCAAAAACATTCAGTACTTC. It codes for CASSQGAQDRVLAKNIQYF.

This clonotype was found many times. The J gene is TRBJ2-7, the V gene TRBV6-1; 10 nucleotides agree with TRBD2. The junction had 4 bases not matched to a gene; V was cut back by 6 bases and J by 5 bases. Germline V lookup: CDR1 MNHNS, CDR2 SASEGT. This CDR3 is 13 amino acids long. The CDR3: CASRLAGYHEQYF. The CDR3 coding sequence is TGTGCCAGCAGACTAGCGGGATATCACGAGCAGTACTTC.

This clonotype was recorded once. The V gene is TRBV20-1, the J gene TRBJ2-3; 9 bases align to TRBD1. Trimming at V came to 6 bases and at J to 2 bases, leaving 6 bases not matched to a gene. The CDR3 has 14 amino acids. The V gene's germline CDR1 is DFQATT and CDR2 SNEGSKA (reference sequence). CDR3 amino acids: CSAETGGNTDTQYF. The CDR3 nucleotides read TGCAGTGCCGAGACAGGGGGAAACACAGATACGCAGTATTTT.

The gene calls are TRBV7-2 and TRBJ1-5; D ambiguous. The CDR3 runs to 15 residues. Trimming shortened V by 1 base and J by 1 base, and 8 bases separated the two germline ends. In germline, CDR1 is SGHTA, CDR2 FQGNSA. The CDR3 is CASSLDGRSNQPQHF. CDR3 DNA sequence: TGTGCCAGCAGCTTAGATGGGCGAAGCAATCAGCCCCAGCATTTT. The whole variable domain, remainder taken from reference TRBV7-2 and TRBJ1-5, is GAGVSQSPSNKVTEKGKDVELRCDPISGHTALYWYRQSLGQGLEFLIYFQGNSAPDKSGLPSDRFSAERTGGSVSTLTIQRTQQEDSAVYLCASSLDGRSNQPQHFGDGTRLSIL.

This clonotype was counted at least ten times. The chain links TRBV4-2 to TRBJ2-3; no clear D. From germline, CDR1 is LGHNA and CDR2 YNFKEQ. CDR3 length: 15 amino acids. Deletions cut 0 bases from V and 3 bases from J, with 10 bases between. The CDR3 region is CASSQEPRTTDTQYF. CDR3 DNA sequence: TGTGCCAGCAGCCAAGAACCCCGAACAACAGATACGCAGTATTTT.

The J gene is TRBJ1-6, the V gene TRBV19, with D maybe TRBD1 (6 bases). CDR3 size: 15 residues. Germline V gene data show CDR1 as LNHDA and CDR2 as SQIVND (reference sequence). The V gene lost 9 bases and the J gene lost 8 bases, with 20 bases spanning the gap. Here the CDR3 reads CASRRGSGQDSPLHF. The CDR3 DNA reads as TGTGCCAGCCGAAGGGGGTCAGGGCAGGATTCACCCCTCCACTTT.

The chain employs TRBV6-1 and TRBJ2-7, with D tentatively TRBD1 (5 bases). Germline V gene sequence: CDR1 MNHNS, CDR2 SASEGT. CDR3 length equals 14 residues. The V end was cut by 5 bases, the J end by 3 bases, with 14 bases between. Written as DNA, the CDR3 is TGTGCCAGCAGTAGCTCAGGGAATTACTACGAGCAGTACTTC. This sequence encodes CASSSSGNYYEQYF.

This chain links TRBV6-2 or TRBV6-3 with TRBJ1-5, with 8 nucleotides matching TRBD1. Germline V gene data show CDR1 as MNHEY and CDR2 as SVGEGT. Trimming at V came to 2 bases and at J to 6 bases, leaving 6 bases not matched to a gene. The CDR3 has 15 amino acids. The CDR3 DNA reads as TGTGCCAGCAGTTACCAACCAGGGGGCATTCAGCCCCAGCATTTT. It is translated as CASSYQPGGIQPQHF.

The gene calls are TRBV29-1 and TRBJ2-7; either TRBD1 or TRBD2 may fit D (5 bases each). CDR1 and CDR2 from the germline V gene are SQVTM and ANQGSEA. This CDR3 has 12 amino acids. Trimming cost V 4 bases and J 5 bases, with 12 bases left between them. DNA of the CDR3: TGCAGCGTTGCGGGGCCTTCCCACGAGCAGTACTTC. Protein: CSVAGPSHEQYF.

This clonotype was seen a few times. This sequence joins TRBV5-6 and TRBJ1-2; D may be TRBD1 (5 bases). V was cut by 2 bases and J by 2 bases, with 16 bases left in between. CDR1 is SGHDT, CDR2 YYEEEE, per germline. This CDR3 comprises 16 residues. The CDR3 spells CASSLYWWSGNYGYTF. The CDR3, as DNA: TGTGCCAGCAGCTTATATTGGTGGTCAGGGAACTATGGCTACACCTTC.

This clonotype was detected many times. The CDR3 protein is CASSFIGLRGVYNEQFF. The CDR3 bases are TGCGCCAGCAGCTTTATTGGTCTGCGGGGGGTATACAATGAGCAGTTCTTC. The V gene is TRBV5-1, the J gene TRBJ2-1; TRBD2 matches at 8 bases. V trimming: 2 bases; J trimming: 4 bases; junction bases outside the gene matches: 11. In germline, CDR1 is SGHRS, CDR2 YFSETQ. This CDR3 has 17 residues.

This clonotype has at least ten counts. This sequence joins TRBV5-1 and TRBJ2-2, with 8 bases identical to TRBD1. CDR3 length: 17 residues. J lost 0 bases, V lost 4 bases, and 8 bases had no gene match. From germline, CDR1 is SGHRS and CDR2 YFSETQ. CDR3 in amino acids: CASSTQGADTNTGELFF. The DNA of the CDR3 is TGCGCCAGCAGCACTCAGGGGGCCGACACGAACACCGGGGAGCTGTTTTTT. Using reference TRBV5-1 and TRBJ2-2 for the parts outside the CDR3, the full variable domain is KAGVTQTPRYLIKTRGQQVTLSCSPISGHRSVSWYQQTPGQGLQFLFEYFSETQRNKGNFPGRFSGRQFSNSRSEMNVSTLELGDSALYLCASSTQGADTNTGELFFGEGSRLTVL.

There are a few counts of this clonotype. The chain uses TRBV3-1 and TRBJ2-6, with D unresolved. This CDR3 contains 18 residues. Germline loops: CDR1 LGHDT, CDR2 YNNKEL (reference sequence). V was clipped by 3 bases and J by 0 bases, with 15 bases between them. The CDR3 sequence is CASSHLNTGPSGANVLTF. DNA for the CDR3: TGTGCCAGCAGCCATCTCAACACCGGACCCTCTGGGGCCAACGTCCTGACTTTC. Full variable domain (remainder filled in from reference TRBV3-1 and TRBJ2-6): DTAVSQTPKYLVTQMGNDKSIKCEQNLGHDTMYWYKQDSKKFLKIMFSYNNKELIINETVPNRFSPKSPDKAHLNLHINSLELGDSAVYFCASSHLNTGPSGANVLTFGAGSRLTVL.

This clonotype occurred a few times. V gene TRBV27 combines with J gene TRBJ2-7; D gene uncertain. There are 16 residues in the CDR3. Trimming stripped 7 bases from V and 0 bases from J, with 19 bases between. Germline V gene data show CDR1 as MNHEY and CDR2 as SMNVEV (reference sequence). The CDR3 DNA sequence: TGTGCCAGCACCCCGCCCCGCAGGCCTAGCTCCTACGAGCAGTACTTC. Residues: CASTPPRRPSSYEQYF.

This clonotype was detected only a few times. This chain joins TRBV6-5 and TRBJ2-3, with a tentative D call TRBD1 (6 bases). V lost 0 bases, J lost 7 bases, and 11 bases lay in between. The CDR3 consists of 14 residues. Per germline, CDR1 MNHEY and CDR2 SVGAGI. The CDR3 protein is CASSYSTGPNTQYF. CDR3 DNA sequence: TGTGCCAGCAGTTACTCGACAGGCCCTAATACGCAGTATTTT.

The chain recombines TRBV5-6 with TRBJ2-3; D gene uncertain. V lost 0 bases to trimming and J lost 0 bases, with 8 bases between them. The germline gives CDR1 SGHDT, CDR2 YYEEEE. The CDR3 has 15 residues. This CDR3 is CASSLEEGSTDTQYF. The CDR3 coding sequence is TGTGCCAGCAGCTTGGAGGAAGGTAGCACAGATACGCAGTATTTT.

The CDR3 bases are TGCAGCGTTGGCCGTCCGGACACTGAAGCTTTCTTT. The encoded protein is CSVGRPDTEAFF. V gene TRBV29-1 combines with J gene TRBJ1-1, with unresolved D. The CDR3 covers 12 residues. V lost 4 bases, J lost 3 bases, and 9 bases lay in between. Germline V gene data show CDR1 as SQVTM and CDR2 as ANQGSEA.

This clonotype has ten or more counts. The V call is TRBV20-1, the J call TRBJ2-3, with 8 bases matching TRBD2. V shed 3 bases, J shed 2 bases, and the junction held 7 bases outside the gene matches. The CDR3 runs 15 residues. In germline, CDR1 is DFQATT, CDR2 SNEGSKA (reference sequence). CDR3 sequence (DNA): TGCAGTGCTAGTCTACTAGCGGCCTTCACAGATACGCAGTATTTT. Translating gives CSASLLAAFTDTQYF.